This passage covers 3 T cell receptor beta chains from one sample sequenced in a study of T cells expressing NK-cell markers. After re-calling the 5' RACE reads, TCRdb lists one entry per CDR3 protein, DNA absent. The sample shows 350,000 to 500,000 distinct CDR3 sequences, and about 7.3% sits with its ten largest clones. The source material was blood T cells: a sorted CD56 or NKG2C T cell subset, CD4+ or CD8+ T cells, or bulk PBMC T cells (not recorded which). The source is a woman aged 18 to 75 in good health.

V gene TRBV12-3 or TRBV12-4 combines with J gene TRBJ1-4. CDR3 length: 16 amino acids. The CDR3 sequence: CASSFEGLATNEKLFF.

The chain employs TRBV19 and TRBJ2-1; TCRdb's D gene call, TRBD1, goes unchecked for lack of DNA. The CDR3 is 13 residues long. Germline V gives CDR1 LNHDA, CDR2 SQIVND (reference sequence). The CDR3 protein is CASSGTFPGEQFF.

The chain combines TRBV20-1 with TRBJ2-1; lacking DNA, the TRBD2 call made by TCRdb goes unchecked. Germline lookup yields CDR1 DFQATT and CDR2 SNEGSKA (reference sequence). The CDR3 loop spans 12 amino acids. The CDR3 loop reads CSARGELGEQFF.